This T cell receptor (beta chain) stems from a study of T-cell reconstitution after alpha-beta-depleted transplantation in children. This CDR3 contains 15 residues. The germline gives CDR1 SGHRS, CDR2 YFSETQ. The V gene lost 3 bases and the J gene lost 5 bases, with 16 bases spanning the gap. Unique molecular identifiers were used to barcode this TCRbeta library. TCRdb fed the PCR reads into MiXCR, producing one record per CDR3 protein. The table includes 500,000 to 650,000 distinct CDR3 sequences, about an eighth detected once. This clonotype was found a few times. The source is a female patient under 10 years old who had a stem cell transplant for aplastic anemia, so the T cells may come from the graft donor. Sample: PBMCs, mostly from graft donor cells, taken 180 days after TCRalphabeta/CD19-depleted stem cell transplant. The chain uses TRBV5-1 and TRBJ2-3, with a tentative D call TRBD2 (6 bases). In nucleotides, the CDR3 is TGCGCCAGCAGCTCGACTAGTGATACACGAGATACGCAGTATTTT. This translates into CASSSTSDTRDTQYF.